This is a list of T cell receptor beta chains from one sample in a study of CD8 T cells in ankylosing spondylitis. TCRdb reprocessed the 5' RACE reads via MiXCR and lists one record per CDR3 protein. The data show 700,000 or so distinct CDR3 sequences, with around 20% seen just once and approximately 18% held by the top ten. Sequencing used blood, either unsorted or a sorted T cell fraction (not recorded which). The receptors were gathered from a male donor with ankylosing spondylitis. CDR3s include the opening cysteine and the closing phenylalanine or tryptophan. Fields, in order: J gene, V gene, D gene, clone size, CDR3 protein, CDR3 DNA. A D gene is named only where the DNA matches it firmly. A row's size may be missing; if present it is once, few, many or a size class.

TRBJ2-6	TRBV9	NA	many	CASSVDALGANVLTF	TGTGCCAGCAGCGTGGACGCTCTGGGGGCCAACGTCCTGACTTTC
TRBJ1-2	TRBV18	TRBD1	NA	CASSPADRGFGYTF	TGTGCCAGCTCACCGGCGGACAGGGGTTTTGGCTACACCTTC
TRBJ2-7	TRBV29-1	TRBD1	NA	CSAGQGSSYEQYF	TGCAGCGCAGGACAGGGATCCTCCTACGAGCAGTACTTC
TRBJ1-2	TRBV29-1	NA	few	CSAVLGPYGYTF	TGCAGCGCTGTTCTCGGACCCTATGGCTACACCTTC
TRBJ2-1	TRBV6-4	NA	few	CASSASTYNEQFF	TGTGCCAGCAGTGCCTCGACATACAATGAGCAGTTCTTC
TRBJ1-2	TRBV9	NA	NA	CASSSRDTGNAFYGYTF	TGTGCCAGCAGCTCGCGGGACACCGGGAACGCCTTCTATGGCTACACCTTC
TRBJ1-3	TRBV12-3/TRBV12-4	NA	many	CASRTGGEGNSGNTIYF	TGTGCCAGCAGGACTGGAGGTGAAGGGAACTCTGGAAACACCATATATTTT
TRBJ1-2	TRBV29-1	NA	NA	CSVDGGYTF	TGCAGCGTTGATGGTGGCTACACCTTC
TRBJ1-5	TRBV6-2/TRBV6-3	NA	few	CASTTEPGRGNQPQHF	TGTGCCAGCACCACAGAACCCGGGCGGGGCAATCAGCCCCAGCATTTT
TRBJ2-5	TRBV7-3	TRBD1	few	CASSSGTGKGEETQYF	TGTGCCAGCAGCTCCGGGACAGGGAAAGGGGAAGAGACCCAGTACTTC
TRBJ1-1	TRBV7-2	NA	NA	CASSFLGGAEMNTEAFF	TGTGCCAGCAGCTTCCTAGGGGGGGCGGAGATGAACACTGAAGCTTTCTTT
TRBJ1-2	TRBV6-1	NA	NA	CASSRTGAHGYTF	TGTGCCAGCAGCCGAACGGGGGCCCATGGCTACACCTTC
TRBJ2-6	TRBV11-2	NA	NA	CARSLWTVVSGANVLTF	TGTGCCCGCAGTTTATGGACAGTCGTCTCTGGGGCCAACGTCCTGACTTTC
TRBJ1-6	TRBV10-3	NA	few	CAISAREDNSPLHF	TGTGCCATCAGTGCGAGGGAAGATAATTCACCCCTCCACTTT
TRBJ1-1	TRBV12-3/TRBV12-4	TRBD1	NA	CASTSYRGTEAFF	TGTGCCAGCACGTCCTACAGGGGTACTGAAGCTTTCTTT
TRBJ2-5	TRBV5-1	TRBD1	many	CASSLTTGHYQETQYF	TGCGCCAGCAGCTTGACGACAGGGCATTACCAAGAGACCCAGTACTTC
TRBJ2-5	TRBV24-1	NA	NA	CATSDSLGGAAGTQYF	TGTGCCACCAGTGATTCTCTGGGGGGTGCGGCGGGGACCCAGTACTTC
TRBJ2-3	TRBV3-1	NA	NA	CASSQFRGSTDTQYF	TGTGCCAGCAGCCAATTTCGCGGGAGCACAGATACGCAGTATTTT
TRBJ2-5	TRBV15	NA	NA	CATSRDRWGERQETQYF	TGTGCCACCAGCAGAGATCGTTGGGGGGAACGGCAAGAGACCCAGTACTTC
TRBJ2-3	TRBV4-1	NA	NA	CASSQDATQYF	TGCGCCAGCAGCCAAGACGCTACGCAGTATTTT
TRBJ1-6	TRBV20-1	NA	many	CSARPPGFVNNSPLHF	TGCAGTGCTAGGCCCCCAGGCTTTGTGAATAATTCACCCCTCCACTTT
TRBJ2-3	TRBV5-1	NA	NA	CASSLRAAVLTDTQYF	TGCGCCAGCAGCTTGCGGGCGGCAGTCCTCACAGATACGCAGTATTTT
TRBJ2-5	TRBV12-3/TRBV12-4	TRBD1	NA	CASRRGTEETQYF	TGTGCCAGCAGAAGAGGGACAGAAGAGACCCAGTACTTC
TRBJ1-3	TRBV2	NA	once	CASTPQGSGNTIYF	TGTGCCAGCACCCCCCAGGGGTCTGGAAACACCATATATTTT
TRBJ1-4	TRBV25-1	TRBD1	NA	CARWGRTGPRGNEKLFF	TGTGCCAGGTGGGGGCGGACAGGACCCCGGGGTAATGAAAAACTGTTTTTT
TRBJ2-3	TRBV9	NA	many	CASSVPGTDTQYF	TGTGCCAGCAGCGTCCCGGGCACAGATACGCAGTATTTT
TRBJ2-7	TRBV5-1	NA	NA	CASSLVRGNYEQYF	TGCGCCAGCAGCTTGGTTAGGGGAAACTACGAGCAGTACTTC
TRBJ1-2	TRBV15	TRBD1	few	CATSGWTGTNYGYTF	TGTGCCACCAGCGGATGGACAGGGACTAACTATGGCTACACCTTC
TRBJ1-5	TRBV12-3/TRBV12-4	NA	many	CASSLAPGQPQHF	TGTGCCAGCAGTTTAGCGCCTGGTCAGCCCCAGCATTTT
TRBJ2-7	TRBV6-2/TRBV6-3	NA	NA	CASWDGSSYEQYF	TGTGCCAGCTGGGACGGAAGCTCCTACGAGCAGTACTTC
TRBJ2-7	TRBV29-1	TRBD1	few	CSVERDRDGFYEQYF	TGCAGCGTTGAACGGGACAGGGACGGCTTCTACGAGCAGTACTTC
TRBJ2-3	TRBV6-1	NA	NA	CASSPNTPDRNTDTQYF	TGTGCCAGCAGTCCGAACACACCCGACAGAAACACAGATACGCAGTATTTT
TRBJ2-2	TRBV7-2	NA	NA	CASSLSRSNTGELFF	TGTGCCAGCAGCTTATCCAGGAGCAACACCGGGGAGCTGTTTTTT
TRBJ1-1	TRBV13	NA	NA	CASSEENTEAFF	TGTGCCAGCAGCGAAGAGAACACTGAAGCTTTCTTT
TRBJ2-7	TRBV29-1	TRBD1	NA	CSVGQGAFYEQYF	TGCAGCGTTGGACAGGGGGCATTCTACGAGCAGTACTTC
TRBJ2-2	TRBV4-3	TRBD2	NA	CASKRELDTGELFF	TGCGCCAGCAAGCGGGAGTTGGACACCGGGGAGCTGTTTTTT
TRBJ2-1	TRBV3-1	TRBD2	NA	CASSQRPTQREGRNEQFF	TGTGCCAGCAGCCAAAGGCCTACTCAGCGGGAGGGCCGGAATGAGCAGTTCTTC
TRBJ2-2	TRBV6-1	NA	NA	CASRFRVMNTGELFF	TGTGCCAGCAGGTTCCGGGTTATGAACACCGGGGAGCTGTTTTTT
TRBJ2-3	TRBV27	TRBD2	few	CASSSGLAGGDTDTQYF	TGTGCCAGCAGTTCGGGACTAGCGGGAGGGGACACAGATACGCAGTATTTT
TRBJ2-1	TRBV3-1	NA	many	CASSQVGTNEQFF	TGTGCCAGCAGCCAAGTCGGTACCAATGAGCAGTTCTTC
TRBJ1-1	TRBV6-5	NA	NA	CASSFSIHGRESMNTEAFF	TGTGCCAGCAGTTTCTCAATCCATGGACGGGAGAGCATGAACACTGAAGCTTTCTTT
TRBJ1-2	TRBV6-5	TRBD1	few	CASSSTGGSYGYTF	TGTGCCAGCAGTTCGACAGGGGGTTCCTATGGCTACACCTTC
TRBJ2-4	TRBV2	NA	NA	CASSDQPGGHIQYF	TGTGCCAGCAGTGATCAACCAGGGGGGCACATTCAGTACTTC
TRBJ1-6	TRBV2	NA	few	CASGSIDTYNSPLHF	TGTGCCAGCGGATCGATCGACACCTATAATTCACCCCTCCACTTT
TRBJ2-3	TRBV4-2	TRBD2	NA	CASSPNPRLAGMGDTQYF	TGTGCCAGCAGCCCAAACCCTCGACTAGCGGGGATGGGGGATACGCAGTATTTT
TRBJ2-7	TRBV29-1	NA	NA	CSVEEPSYEQYF	TGCAGCGTTGAGGAGCCCTCCTACGAGCAGTACTTC